This note documents a single T cell receptor (beta chain) sequence. This CDR3 is built from 13 residues. With 1 base removed from V and 4 bases from J, the gap between germline ends came to 6 bases. The V gene's germline CDR1 is SGHDN and CDR2 FVKESK. The table came from immunoSEQ multiplex PCR; TCRdb's copy has only in-frame clones and leaves some out. The data contain roughly 190,000 clones, roughly nine tenths of them singletons. This sample stems from a study of blood T cell repertoires in COVID-19. The TCR originated in a man between 60 and 70 years old with active or convalescent COVID-19. The sample comprised peripheral blood. J is TRBJ2-3 and V is TRBV14; D is uncertain. For the CDR3, the DNA is TGTGCCAGCAGCCAAGTAGGAGCAGATACGCAGTATTTT. It is translated as CASSQVGADTQYF. The entire variable domain, with the rest obtained from reference TRBV14 and TRBJ2-3, is as follows: EAGVTQFPSHSVIEKGQTVTLRCDPISGHDNLYWYRRVMGKEIKFLLHFVKESKQDESGMPNNRFLAERTGGTYSTLKVQPAELEDSGVYFCASSQVGADTQYFGPGTRLTVL.